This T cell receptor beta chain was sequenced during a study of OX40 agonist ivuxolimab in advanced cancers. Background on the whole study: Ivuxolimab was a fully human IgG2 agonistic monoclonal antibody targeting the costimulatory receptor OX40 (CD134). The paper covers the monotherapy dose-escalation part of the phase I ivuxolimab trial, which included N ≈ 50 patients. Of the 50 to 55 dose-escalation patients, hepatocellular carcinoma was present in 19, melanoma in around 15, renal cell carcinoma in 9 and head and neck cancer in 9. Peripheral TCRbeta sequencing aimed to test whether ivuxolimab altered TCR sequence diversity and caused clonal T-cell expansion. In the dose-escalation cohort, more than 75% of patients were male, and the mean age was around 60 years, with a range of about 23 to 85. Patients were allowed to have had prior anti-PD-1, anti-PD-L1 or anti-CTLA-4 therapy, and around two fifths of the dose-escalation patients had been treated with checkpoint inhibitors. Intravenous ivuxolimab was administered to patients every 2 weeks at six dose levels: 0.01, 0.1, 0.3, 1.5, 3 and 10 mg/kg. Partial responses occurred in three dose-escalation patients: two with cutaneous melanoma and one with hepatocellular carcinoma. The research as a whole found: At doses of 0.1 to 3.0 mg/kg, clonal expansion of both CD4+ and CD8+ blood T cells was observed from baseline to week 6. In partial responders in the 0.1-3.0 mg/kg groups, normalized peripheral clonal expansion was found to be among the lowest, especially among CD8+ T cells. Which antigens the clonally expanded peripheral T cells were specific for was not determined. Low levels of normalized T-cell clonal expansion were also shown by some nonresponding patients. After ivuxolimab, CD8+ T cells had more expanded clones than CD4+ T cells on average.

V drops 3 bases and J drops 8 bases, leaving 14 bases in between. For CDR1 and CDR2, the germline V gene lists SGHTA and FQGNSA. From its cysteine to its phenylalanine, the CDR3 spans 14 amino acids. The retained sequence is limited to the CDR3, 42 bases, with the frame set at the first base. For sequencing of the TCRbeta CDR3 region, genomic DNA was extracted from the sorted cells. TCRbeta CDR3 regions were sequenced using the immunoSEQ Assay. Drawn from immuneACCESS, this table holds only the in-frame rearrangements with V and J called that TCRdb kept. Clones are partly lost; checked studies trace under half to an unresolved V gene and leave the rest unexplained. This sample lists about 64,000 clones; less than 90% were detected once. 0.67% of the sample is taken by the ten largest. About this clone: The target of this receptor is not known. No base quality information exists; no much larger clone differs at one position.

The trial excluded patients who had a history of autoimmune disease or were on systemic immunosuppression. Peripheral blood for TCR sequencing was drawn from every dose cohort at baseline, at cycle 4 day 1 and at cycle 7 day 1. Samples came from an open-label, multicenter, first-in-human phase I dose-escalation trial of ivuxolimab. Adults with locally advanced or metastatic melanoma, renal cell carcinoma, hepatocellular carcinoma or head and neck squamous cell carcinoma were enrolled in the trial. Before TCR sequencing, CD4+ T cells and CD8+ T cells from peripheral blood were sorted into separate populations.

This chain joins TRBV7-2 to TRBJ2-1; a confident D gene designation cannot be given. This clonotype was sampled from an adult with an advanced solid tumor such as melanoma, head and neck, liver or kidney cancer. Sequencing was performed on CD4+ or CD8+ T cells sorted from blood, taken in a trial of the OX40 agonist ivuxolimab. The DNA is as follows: TGTGCCAGCAGCTTGGTAAGAGCGCAGGATGAGCAGTTCTTC. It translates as CASSLVRAQDEQFF. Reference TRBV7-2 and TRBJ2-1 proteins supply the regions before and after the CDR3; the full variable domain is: GAGVSQSPSNKVTEKGKDVELRCDPISGHTALYWYRQSLGQGLEFLIYFQGNSAPDKSGLPSDRFSAERTGGSVSTLTIQRTQQEDSAVYLCASSLVRAQDEQFFGPGTRLTVL.